The 14 T cell receptor beta chains below were found in one sample sequenced in a study of long-term antiretroviral therapy in people with HIV. Sequencing used immunoSEQ v3.0 at survey level. Repertoires were generated with immunoSEQ multiplex PCR, while TCRdb's copy carries only in-frame clones and drops some. Here the sample spans 25,000 to 35,000 clones, 75% to 90% being singletons. The sequencing used unsorted PBMCs, collected 0.8 years before starting antiretroviral therapy. The source of these receptors is a man in his late teens or twenties with HIV.

This clone has more than one count but fewer than ten. This chain uses TRBV18 with TRBJ2-7; D may correspond to TRBD1 or TRBD2 (5 bases each). Trimming stripped 6 bases from V and 6 bases from J, with 15 bases between. The length of the CDR3 is 13 residues. From germline, CDR1 is KGHSH and CDR2 LQKENI. The CDR3 protein is CASSPTRGGEQYF. The CDR3 DNA sequence: TGTGCCAGCTCCCCAACGAGGGGCGGCGAGCAGTACTTC.

This chain joins TRBV27 and TRBJ2-3; the D gene is possibly TRBD2 (7 bases). V lost 2 bases and J lost 4, with 16 bases in between. This CDR3 is 16 amino acids long. CDR1 and CDR2 (germline): MNHEY, SMNVEV (reference sequence). CDR3 in amino acids: CASSLGWAGASDTQYF. As DNA, the CDR3 is TGTGCCAGCAGTTTAGGGTGGGCGGGGGCCTCAGATACGCAGTATTTT.

CDR3 DNA sequence: TGCGCCAGCAGCTTTTCCCGCCAGGGGGCCCAAGAGACCCAGTACTTC. Translation: CASSFSRQGAQETQYF. The genes are TRBV5-1 and TRBJ2-5, with 8 bases matching TRBD1. There are 16 residues in the CDR3. Germline V lookup: CDR1 SGHRS, CDR2 YFSETQ. Germline trimming cut 2 bases from V and 1 base from J; bases unmatched to any gene: 7.

The rearrangement uses TRBV9 and TRBJ2-2; 9 bases align to TRBD2. This CDR3 contains 16 residues. J lost 9 bases, V lost 3 bases, and 12 bases had no gene match. In germline, CDR1 is SGDLS, CDR2 YYNGEE. CDR3 sequence reads: CASSAPGLATVRELFF. The CDR3 DNA reads TGTGCCAGCAGCGCCCCGGGACTAGCTACGGTGAGGGAGCTGTTTTTT. Using reference TRBV9 and TRBJ2-2 for the parts outside the CDR3, the full variable domain is DSGVTQTPKHLITATGQRVTLRCSPRSGDLSVYWYQQSLDQGLQFLIQYYNGEERAKGNILERFSAQQFPDLHSELNLSSLELGDSALYFCASSAPGLATVRELFFGEGSRLTVL.

The chain has TRBV10-3 and TRBJ1-2, with D tentatively TRBD1 (6 bases). Trimming left V 6 bases short and J 4 bases short, with 18 bases between. The germline gives CDR1 ENHRY, CDR2 SYGVKD. This CDR3 region has 15 residues. The CDR3 bases are TGTGCCATCAGGAGGACAGCCGAAACAAGCTATGGCTACACCTTC. Translation gives CAIRRTAETSYGYTF.

The genes are TRBV9 and TRBJ2-3; D possibly matches TRBD1 or TRBD2 (5 bases each). There are 18 residues in the CDR3. Germline values: CDR1 SGDLS, CDR2 YYNGEE. The V and J ends lost 4 bases and 5 bases respectively, with 26 bases between them. The CDR3 DNA is TGTGCCAGCAGCCCGTCGGCGGGCAGGGTTTCGCAGGGAGATACGCAGTATTTT. Protein product: CASSPSAGRVSQGDTQYF. Variable domain in full (rest from reference TRBV9 and TRBJ2-3): DSGVTQTPKHLITATGQRVTLRCSPRSGDLSVYWYQQSLDQGLQFLIQYYNGEERAKGNILERFSAQQFPDLHSELNLSSLELGDSALYFCASSPSAGRVSQGDTQYFGPGTRLTVL.

The J gene is TRBJ2-3, the V gene TRBV7-9; TRBD2 is a possible D gene (7 bases). Germline V lookup: CDR1 SEHNR, CDR2 FQNEAQ (reference sequence). The CDR3 runs 16 residues. Trimming pared 5 bases from V and 3 bases from J, leaving 18 bases between. DNA for the CDR3: TGTGCCAGCAGCCGCAGGGGACTACCGGCGACAGATACGCAGTATTTT. It codes for CASSRRGLPATDTQYF.

The genes are TRBV7-9 and TRBJ2-7; D not resolved. Trimming removed 0 bases from V and 4 bases from J, with 10 bases in between. This CDR3 comprises 14 residues. Germline loops: CDR1 SEHNR, CDR2 FQNEAQ (reference sequence). For the CDR3, the DNA is TGTGCCAGCAGCTTAGCGCTAATGGGTTACGAGCAGTACTTC. Protein product: CASSLALMGYEQYF.

The chain recombines TRBV27 with TRBJ1-1; 7 bases fit TRBD1. Germline trimming cut 3 bases from V and 6 bases from J; bases unmatched to any gene: 4. Germline CDR1 reads MNHEY; CDR2 reads SMNVEV (reference sequence). The CDR3 consists of 13 residues. The CDR3: CASSFRGQAEAFF. The CDR3 DNA is TGTGCCAGCAGTTTTAGGGGGCAGGCTGAAGCTTTCTTT.

This chain joins TRBV9 and TRBJ2-3, with D perhaps TRBD2 (5 bases). The V end lost 3 bases, the J end lost 0 bases, and 5 bases lay between the germline ends. The CDR3 is 13 amino acids. Looked up from germline, CDR1 is SGDLS and CDR2 is YYNGEE. CDR3 sequence: CASSGTSTDTQYF. The CDR3, as DNA: TGTGCCAGCAGCGGGACTAGCACAGATACGCAGTATTTT.

This rearrangement joins TRBV2 to TRBJ1-2; no clear D. The germline V gene has CDR1 SNHLY and CDR2 FYNNEI. The CDR3 covers 14 residues. Trimming took off 0 bases at V and 2 bases at J, with 7 bases between the two ends. Here the CDR3 reads CASSEARNNYGYTF. CDR3 nucleotides: TGTGCCAGCAGTGAAGCGCGCAACAACTATGGCTACACCTTC.

The V gene is TRBV5-5, the J gene TRBJ2-7; perhaps TRBD2 as D (6 bases). The V end was cut by 3 bases, the J end by 4 bases, with 14 bases between. CDR1 is SGHKS and CDR2 is YYEKEE in the germline V gene (reference sequence). The CDR3 spans 14 residues. The CDR3 coding sequence is TGTGCCAGCAGCTCCAGGGAGGTCTTGTACGAGCAGTACTTC. Its protein is CASSSREVLYEQYF.

The chain combines TRBV5-1 with TRBJ1-2; a weak D match, TRBD1 (5 bases). The V end was cut by 0 bases, the J end by 6 bases, with 12 bases between. This CDR3 has 14 amino acids. Germline V gives CDR1 SGHRS, CDR2 YFSETQ. The DNA for the CDR3 is TGCGCCAGCAGCTTGGGCGCGGGGGGAGATGGCTACACCTTC. Translation: CASSLGAGGDGYTF.

V gene TRBV5-4 combines with J gene TRBJ2-5; 7 bases agree with TRBD1. From germline, CDR1 is SGHNT and CDR2 YYREEE (reference sequence). The CDR3 has 15 residues. V was pared by 4 bases and J by 4 bases, with 10 bases of the junction left unmatched. The CDR3 coding sequence is TGTGCCAGCAGCCCCCAGGGGGTTGGGGGAGAGACCCAGTACTTC. As protein: CASSPQGVGGETQYF. Filled out from reference TRBV5-4 and TRBJ2-5, the complete variable domain reads ETGVTQSPTHLIKTRGQQVTLRCSSQSGHNTVSWYQQALGQGPQFIFQYYREEENGRGNFPPRFSGLQFPNYSSELNVNALELDDSALYLCASSPQGVGGETQYFGPGTRLLVL.